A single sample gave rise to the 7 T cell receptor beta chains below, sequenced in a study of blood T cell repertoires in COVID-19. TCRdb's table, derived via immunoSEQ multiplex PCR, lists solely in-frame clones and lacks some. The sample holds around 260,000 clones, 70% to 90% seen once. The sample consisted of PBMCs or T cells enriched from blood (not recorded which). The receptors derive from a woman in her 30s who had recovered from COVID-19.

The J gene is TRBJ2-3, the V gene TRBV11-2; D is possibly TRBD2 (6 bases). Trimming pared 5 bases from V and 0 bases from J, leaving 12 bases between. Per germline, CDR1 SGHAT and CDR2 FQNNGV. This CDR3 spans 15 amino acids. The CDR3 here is CASSPSGPSTDTQYF. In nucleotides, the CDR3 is TGTGCCAGCAGCCCAAGCGGGCCTAGCACAGATACGCAGTATTTT.

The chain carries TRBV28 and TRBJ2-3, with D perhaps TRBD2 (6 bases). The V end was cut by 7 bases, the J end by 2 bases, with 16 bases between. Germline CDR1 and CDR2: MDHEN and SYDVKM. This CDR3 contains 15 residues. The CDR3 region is CASKFVGLHTDTQYF. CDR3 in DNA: TGTGCCAGCAAGTTCGTGGGACTCCACACAGATACGCAGTATTTT. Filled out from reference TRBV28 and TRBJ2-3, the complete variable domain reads DVKVTQSSRYLVKRTGEKVFLECVQDMDHENMFWYRQDPGLGLRLIYFSYDVKMKEKGDIPEGYSVSREKKERFSLILESASTNQTSMYLCASKFVGLHTDTQYFGPGTRLTVL.

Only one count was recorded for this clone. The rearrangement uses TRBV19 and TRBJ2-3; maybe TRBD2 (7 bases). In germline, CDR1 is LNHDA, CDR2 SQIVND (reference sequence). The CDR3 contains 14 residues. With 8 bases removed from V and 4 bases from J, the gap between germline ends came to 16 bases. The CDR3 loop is CASALQGGSDTQYF. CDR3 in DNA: TGTGCCAGTGCGTTACAGGGAGGGTCAGATACGCAGTATTTT.

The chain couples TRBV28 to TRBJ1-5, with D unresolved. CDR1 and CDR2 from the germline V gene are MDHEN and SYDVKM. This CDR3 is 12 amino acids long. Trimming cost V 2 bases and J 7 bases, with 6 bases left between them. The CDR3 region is CASSLPRQPQHF. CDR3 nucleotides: TGTGCCAGCAGTTTACCTAGACAGCCCCAGCATTTT.

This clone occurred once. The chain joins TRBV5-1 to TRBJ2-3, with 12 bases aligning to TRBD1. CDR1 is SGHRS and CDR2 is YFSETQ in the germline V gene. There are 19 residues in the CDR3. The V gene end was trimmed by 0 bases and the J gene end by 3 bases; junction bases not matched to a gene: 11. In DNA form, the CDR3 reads TGCGCCAGCAGCTTGGGCCTACTTCCGGGACAGGGGGCGACAGATACGCAGTATTTT. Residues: CASSLGLLPGQGATDTQYF. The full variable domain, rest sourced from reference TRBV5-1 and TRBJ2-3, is KAGVTQTPRYLIKTRGQQVTLSCSPISGHRSVSWYQQTPGQGLQFLFEYFSETQRNKGNFPGRFSGRQFSNSRSEMNVSTLELGDSALYLCASSLGLLPGQGATDTQYFGPGTRLTVL.

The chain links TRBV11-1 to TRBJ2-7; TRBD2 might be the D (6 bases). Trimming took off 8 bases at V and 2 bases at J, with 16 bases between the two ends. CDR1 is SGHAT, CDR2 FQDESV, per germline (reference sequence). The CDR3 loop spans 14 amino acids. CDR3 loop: CASGRDFLAYEQYF. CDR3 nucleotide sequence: TGTGCCAGCGGTAGGGACTTTTTGGCCTACGAGCAGTACTTC.

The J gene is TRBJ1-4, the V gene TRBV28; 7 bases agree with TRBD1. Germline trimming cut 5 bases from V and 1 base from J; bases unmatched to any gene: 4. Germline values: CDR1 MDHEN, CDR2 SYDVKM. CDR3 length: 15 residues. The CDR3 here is CASSDQGGTNEKLFF. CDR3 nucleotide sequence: TGTGCCAGCAGTGACCAGGGGGGAACTAATGAAAAACTGTTTTTT.